This T cell receptor (beta chain) appears in the sequencing data of a study of shared clonotypes between healthy human individuals. V dropped 4 bases and J dropped 5 bases, with 19 bases sitting between them. Germline V gene sequence: CDR1 SGHRS, CDR2 YFSETQ. The CDR3 totals 16 residues. Naive CD8 cells comprised CD45RO-negative, CCR7-positively selected cells, excluding terminally differentiated effector memory CD45RA+ cells. The genomic DNA of each subset was split evenly across several immunoSEQ plates. The assay was immunoSEQ multiplex PCR, and TCRdb's table has in-frame clones only and misses some. The table records some 2.1 million clones, roughly 95% of them present only once.

Sequencing was done on a sample of naive CD8+ T cells sorted from blood. The rearrangement joins TRBV5-1 to TRBJ2-4; tentatively, D is TRBD2 (5 bases). This sequence originates from a young man in good health. CDR3 amino acids: CASSPPLGLAENIQYF. DNA of the CDR3: TGCGCCAGCAGCCCCCCACTAGGACTTGCCGAAAACATTCAGTACTTC.